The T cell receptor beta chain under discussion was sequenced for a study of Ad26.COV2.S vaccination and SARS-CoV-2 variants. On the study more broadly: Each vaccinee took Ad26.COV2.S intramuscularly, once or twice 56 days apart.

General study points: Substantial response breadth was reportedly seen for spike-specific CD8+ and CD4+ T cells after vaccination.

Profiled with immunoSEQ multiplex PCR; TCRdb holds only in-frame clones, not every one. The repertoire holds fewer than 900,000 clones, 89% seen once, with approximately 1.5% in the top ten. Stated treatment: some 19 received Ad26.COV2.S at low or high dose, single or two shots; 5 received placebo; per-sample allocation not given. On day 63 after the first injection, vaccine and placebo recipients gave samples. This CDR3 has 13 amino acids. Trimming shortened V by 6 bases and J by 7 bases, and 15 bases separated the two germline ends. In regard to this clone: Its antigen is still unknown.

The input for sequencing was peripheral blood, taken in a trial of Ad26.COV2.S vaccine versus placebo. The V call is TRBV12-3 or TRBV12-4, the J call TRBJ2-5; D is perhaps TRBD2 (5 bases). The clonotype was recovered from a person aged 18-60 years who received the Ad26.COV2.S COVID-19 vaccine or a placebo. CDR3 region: CASSFGPSGTQYF. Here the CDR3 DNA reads TGTGCCAGCAGCTTCGGACCCAGCGGGACCCAGTACTTC.